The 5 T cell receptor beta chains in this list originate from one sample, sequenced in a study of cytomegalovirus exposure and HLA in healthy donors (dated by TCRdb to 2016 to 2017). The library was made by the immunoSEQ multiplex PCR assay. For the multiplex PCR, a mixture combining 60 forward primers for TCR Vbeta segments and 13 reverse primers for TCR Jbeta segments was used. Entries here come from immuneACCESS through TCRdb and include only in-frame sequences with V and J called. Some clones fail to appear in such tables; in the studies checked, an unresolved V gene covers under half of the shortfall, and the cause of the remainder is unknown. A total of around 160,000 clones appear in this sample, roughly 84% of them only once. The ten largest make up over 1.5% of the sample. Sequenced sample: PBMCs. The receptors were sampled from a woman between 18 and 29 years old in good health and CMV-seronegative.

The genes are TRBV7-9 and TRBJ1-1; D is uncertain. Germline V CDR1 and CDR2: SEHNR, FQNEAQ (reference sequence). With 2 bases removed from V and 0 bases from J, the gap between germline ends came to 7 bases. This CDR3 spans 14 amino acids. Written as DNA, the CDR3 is TGTGCCAGCAGCTTACGGGGATTGAACACTGAAGCTTTCTTT. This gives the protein CASSLRGLNTEAFF.

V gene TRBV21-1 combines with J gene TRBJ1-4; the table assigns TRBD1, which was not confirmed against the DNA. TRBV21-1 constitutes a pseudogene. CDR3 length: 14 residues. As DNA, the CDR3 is TGTGCCAGCAGCCTGGACAGGGGGAAGGAAAAACTGTTTTTT. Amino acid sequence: CASSLDRGKEKLFF.

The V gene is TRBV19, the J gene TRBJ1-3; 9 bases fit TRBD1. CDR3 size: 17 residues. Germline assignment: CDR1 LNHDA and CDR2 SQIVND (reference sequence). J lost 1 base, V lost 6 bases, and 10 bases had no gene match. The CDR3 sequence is CASSHLNRGQSGNTIYF. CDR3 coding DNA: TGTGCCAGTAGCCATCTCAACAGGGGGCAATCTGGAAACACCATATATTTT.

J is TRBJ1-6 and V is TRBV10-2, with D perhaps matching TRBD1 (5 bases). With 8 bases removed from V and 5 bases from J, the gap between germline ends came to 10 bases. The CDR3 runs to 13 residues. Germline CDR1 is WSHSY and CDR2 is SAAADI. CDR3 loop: CASSRENNSPLHF. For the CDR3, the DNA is TGCGCCAGCTCCAGGGAAAATAATTCACCCCTCCACTTT.

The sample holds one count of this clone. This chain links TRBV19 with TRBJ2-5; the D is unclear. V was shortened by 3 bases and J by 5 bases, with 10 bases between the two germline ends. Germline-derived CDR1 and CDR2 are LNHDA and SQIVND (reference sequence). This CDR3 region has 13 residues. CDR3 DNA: TGTGCCAGTAGTATTAACGGTGCGGAGACCCAGTACTTC. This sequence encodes CASSINGAETQYF.